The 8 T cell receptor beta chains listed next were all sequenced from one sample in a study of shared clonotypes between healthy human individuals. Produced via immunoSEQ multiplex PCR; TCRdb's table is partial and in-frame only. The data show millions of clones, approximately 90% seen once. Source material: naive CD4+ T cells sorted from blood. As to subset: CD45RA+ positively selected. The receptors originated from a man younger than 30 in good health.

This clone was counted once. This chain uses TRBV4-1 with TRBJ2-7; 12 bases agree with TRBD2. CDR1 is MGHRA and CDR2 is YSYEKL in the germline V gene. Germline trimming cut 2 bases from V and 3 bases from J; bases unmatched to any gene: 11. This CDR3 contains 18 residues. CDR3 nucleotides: TGCGCCAGCAGCCAACGGTGGACTAGCGGGGAGAGGGGCTACGAGCAGTACTTC. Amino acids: CASSQRWTSGERGYEQYF.

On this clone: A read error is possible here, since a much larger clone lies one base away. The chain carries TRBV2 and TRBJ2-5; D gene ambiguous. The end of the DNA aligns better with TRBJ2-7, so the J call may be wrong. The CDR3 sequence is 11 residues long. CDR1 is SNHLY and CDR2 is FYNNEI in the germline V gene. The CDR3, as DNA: TGTGCCAGCAGTCCCGCCTACGAGCAGTACTTC. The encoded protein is CASSPAYEQYF.

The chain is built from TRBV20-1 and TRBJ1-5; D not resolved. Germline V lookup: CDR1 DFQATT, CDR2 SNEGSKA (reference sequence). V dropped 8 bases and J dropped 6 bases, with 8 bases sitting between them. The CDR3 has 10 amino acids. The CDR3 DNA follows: TGCAGTTCGACGGGTCAGCCCCAGCATTTT. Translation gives CSSTGQPQHF.

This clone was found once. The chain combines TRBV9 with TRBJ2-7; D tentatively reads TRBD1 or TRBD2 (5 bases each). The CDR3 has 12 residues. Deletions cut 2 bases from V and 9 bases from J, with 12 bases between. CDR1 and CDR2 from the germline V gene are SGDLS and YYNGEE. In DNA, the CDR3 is TGTGCCAGCAGCGTCGATAAGGGACCGCAGTACTTC. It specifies CASSVDKGPQYF. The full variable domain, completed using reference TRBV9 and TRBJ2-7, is DSGVTQTPKHLITATGQRVTLRCSPRSGDLSVYWYQQSLDQGLQFLIQYYNGEERAKGNILERFSAQQFPDLHSELNLSSLELGDSALYFCASSVDKGPQYFGPGTRLTVT.

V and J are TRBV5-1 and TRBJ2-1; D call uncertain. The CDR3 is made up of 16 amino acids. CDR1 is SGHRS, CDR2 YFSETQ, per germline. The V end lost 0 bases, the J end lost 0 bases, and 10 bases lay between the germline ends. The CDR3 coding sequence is TGCGCCAGCAGCTTGGCCCCGGTTAGCTCCTACAATGAGCAGTTCTTC. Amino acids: CASSLAPVSSYNEQFF.

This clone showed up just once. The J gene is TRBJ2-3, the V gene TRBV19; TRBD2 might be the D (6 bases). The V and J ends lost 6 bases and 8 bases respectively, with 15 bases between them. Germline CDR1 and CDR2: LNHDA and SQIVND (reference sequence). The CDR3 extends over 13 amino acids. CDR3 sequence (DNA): TGTGCCAGTAGCACTCTTCGCGGGATTACGCAGTATTTT. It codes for CASSTLRGITQYF.

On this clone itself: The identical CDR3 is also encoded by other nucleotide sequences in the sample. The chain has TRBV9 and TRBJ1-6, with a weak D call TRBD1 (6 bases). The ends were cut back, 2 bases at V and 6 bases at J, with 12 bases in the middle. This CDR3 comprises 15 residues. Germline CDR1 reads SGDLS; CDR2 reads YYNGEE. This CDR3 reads CASSVGQGTNSPLHF. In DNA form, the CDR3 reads TGTGCCAGCAGCGTGGGACAAGGAACTAATTCACCCCTCCACTTT.

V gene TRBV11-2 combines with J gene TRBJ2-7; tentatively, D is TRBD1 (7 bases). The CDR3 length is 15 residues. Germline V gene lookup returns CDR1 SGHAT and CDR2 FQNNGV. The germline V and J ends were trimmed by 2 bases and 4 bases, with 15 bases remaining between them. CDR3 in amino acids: CASSLRRDSFYEQYF. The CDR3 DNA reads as TGTGCCAGCAGCTTAAGGCGGGACAGCTTTTACGAGCAGTACTTC.